Shown below are 24 T cell receptor beta chains from a single sample sequenced in a study of blood T cell repertoires in COVID-19. TCRdb's copy holds only in-frame clones and misses some; the assay was immunoSEQ multiplex PCR. This sample has approximately 260,000 clones, with nearly 90% found just once. Sequencing input: peripheral blood. The receptor source for this set is a woman aged 60-70 years with COVID-19, enrolled during active disease.

This chain connects TRBV6-5 to TRBJ1-4; D is ambiguous. This CDR3 comprises 12 residues. V lost 6 bases and J lost 8, with 10 bases in between. Germline V gene lookup returns CDR1 MNHEY and CDR2 SVGAGI. The CDR3 nucleotides are TGTGCCAGCAGACCGGGTGGCGAAAAACTGTTTTTT. This codes for CASRPGGEKLFF.

The chain is built from TRBV5-8 and TRBJ1-2; D remains unclear. Germline V gene lookup returns CDR1 SGHTS and CDR2 YDEGEE. The CDR3 is 15 residues long. With 1 base removed from V and 1 base from J, the gap between germline ends came to 11 bases. The CDR3 region has the DNA TGTGCCAGCAGCTTGATTTTTACAAGTAACTATGGCTACACCTTC. Its protein product is CASSLIFTSNYGYTF.

This chain uses TRBV6-5 with TRBJ1-2; a weak D match, TRBD1 (6 bases). Germline CDR1 and CDR2: MNHEY and SVGAGI. Trimming removed 5 bases from V and 7 bases from J, with 17 bases in between. The CDR3 spans 14 residues. Written as DNA, the CDR3 is TGTGCCAGCAGTAAACAGACAGGTCTTCTTGGCTACACCTTC. Protein: CASSKQTGLLGYTF.

The rearrangement joins TRBV10-3 to TRBJ1-4; possible D gene TRBD1, 5 bases. V lost 4 bases and J 8 bases, leaving 11 bases between the germline ends. Germline CDR1 ENHRY, CDR2 SYGVKD. The CDR3 has 13 residues. The CDR3 region has the DNA TGTGCCATCAGTGTGGGGCGACGGGAAAAACTGTTTTTT. It codes for CAISVGRREKLFF.

J is TRBJ1-5 and V is TRBV27, with a weak D call TRBD1 (6 bases). The germline V gene encodes CDR1 MNHEY and CDR2 SMNVEV (reference sequence). Trimming removed 5 bases from V and 4 bases from J, with 15 bases in between. The CDR3 length is 15 residues. CDR3 amino acids: CASSRQGRGNQPQHF. The DNA for the CDR3 is TGTGCCAGCAGTCGTCAGGGGCGCGGAAATCAGCCCCAGCATTTT.

The V call is TRBV27, the J call TRBJ1-3; possible D gene TRBD1, 5 bases. This CDR3 comprises 13 residues. Trimming cost V 4 bases and J 7 bases, with 11 bases left between them. The germline gives CDR1 MNHEY, CDR2 SMNVEV (reference sequence). This CDR3 reads CASSSGSSNTIYF. The CDR3, as DNA: TGTGCCAGCAGTTCAGGGTCCTCGAACACCATATATTTT.

The CDR3: CASSPSRDRGGYTF. The CDR3 region has the DNA TGTGCCAGCTCCCCAAGCCGGGACAGGGGTGGCTACACCTTC. V and J are TRBV18 and TRBJ1-2; 10 nucleotides agree with TRBD1. The CDR3 extends over 14 amino acids. CDR1 is KGHSH and CDR2 is LQKENI in the germline V gene. Trimming took 6 bases from V and 7 from J; bases not matched to a gene: 8. The variable domain in full, completed from reference TRBV18 and TRBJ1-2, reads NAGVMQNPRHLVRRRGQEARLRCSPMKGHSHVYWYRQLPEEGLKFMVYLQKENIIDESGMPKERFSAEFPKEGPSILRIQQVVRGDSAAYFCASSPSRDRGGYTFGSGTRLTVV.

This chain links TRBV11-1 with TRBJ2-3; 11 bases line up with TRBD2. CDR3 length: 15 residues. CDR1 is SGHAT, CDR2 FQDESV, per germline (reference sequence). Trimming at V came to 5 bases and at J to 5 bases, leaving 6 bases not matched to a gene. The chain's CDR3 is CASSGGTSGGDTQYF. Written as DNA, the CDR3 is TGTGCCAGCAGCGGGGGAACTAGCGGGGGAGATACGCAGTATTTT.

V is TRBV3-1 (or the pseudogene TRBV3-2) and J is TRBJ1-2, with TRBD1 identical over 8 bases. The ends lost 1 base at V and 8 bases at J; junction bases unmatched: 9. This CDR3 region has 15 residues. The germline V gene encodes CDR1 LGHDT and CDR2 YNNKEL (reference sequence). The chain's CDR3 is CASSQVFQGAWGYTF. CDR3 coding DNA: TGTGCCAGCAGCCAAGTTTTCCAGGGGGCCTGGGGCTACACCTTC.

This clone is a singleton in its sample. The chain is built from TRBV19 and TRBJ2-7, with 9 bases aligning to TRBD2. The CDR3 length is 14 residues. Germline-derived CDR1 and CDR2 are LNHDA and SQIVND (reference sequence). The ends lost 1 base at V and 7 bases at J; junction bases unmatched: 5. The CDR3, as DNA: TGTGCCAGTAGTATAGCGGGGACTAGCTGGGAGCAGTACTTC. It is translated as CASSIAGTSWEQYF.

The gene calls are TRBV4-1 and TRBJ2-7, with TRBD1 matching over 7 bases. Germline V gene data show CDR1 as MGHRA and CDR2 as YSYEKL. The CDR3 covers 16 residues. Trimming cost V 0 bases and J 4 bases; bases outside gene matches: 9. The CDR3 nucleotides read TGCGCCAGCAGCCAAGATCCTATCCGACAGGGATACGAGCAGTACTTC. This translates into CASSQDPIRQGYEQYF.

This rearrangement joins TRBV9 to TRBJ1-2, with a tentative D call TRBD1 (5 bases). V was cut by 0 bases and J by 5 bases, with 14 bases left in between. The germline CDR1 and CDR2 sequences are SGDLS and YYNGEE. This CDR3 spans 15 amino acids. This chain's CDR3 is CASSVGGTSVYGYTF. For the CDR3, the DNA is TGTGCCAGCAGCGTAGGCGGGACGTCGGTTTATGGCTACACCTTC.

This chain links TRBV2 with TRBJ1-2; D is possibly TRBD1 (5 bases). V shed 2 bases and J shed 2 bases, with 15 bases lying between them. Germline V lookup: CDR1 SNHLY, CDR2 FYNNEI. The CDR3 is 16 residues long. The DNA for the CDR3 is TGTGCCAGCAGTGAAATTGGTGCGGGGCGGAACTATGGCTACACCTTC. Its protein product is CASSEIGAGRNYGYTF.

In this sample, this clone turned up once. This chain joins TRBV7-2 and TRBJ1-5; 7 bases match TRBD1. V was pared by 3 bases and J by 6 bases, with 8 bases of the junction left unmatched. Germline V gene data show CDR1 as SGHTA and CDR2 as FQGNSA. This CDR3 is 15 amino acids long. The CDR3 DNA reads TGTGCCAGCAGCTTCTCAGGGGGAGGTATTCAGCCCCAGCATTTT. It codes for CASSFSGGGIQPQHF.

The chain combines TRBV6-6 with TRBJ1-1; 8 bases are a match to TRBD1. V lost 5 bases to trimming and J lost 1 base; unmatched junction nucleotides: 9. The CDR3 runs to 16 residues. Germline V CDR1 and CDR2: MNHNY, SVGAGI (reference sequence). The CDR3, as DNA: TGTGCCAGCAGTCCCTCCTCCGGGACAGGGAACACTGAAGCTTTCTTT. The encoded protein is CASSPSSGTGNTEAFF.

Only a few counts were recorded for this clone. The chain employs TRBV19 and TRBJ1-2, with TRBD1 identical over 7 bases. CDR3 length: 14 residues. Germline V CDR1 and CDR2: LNHDA, SQIVND (reference sequence). J lost 7 bases, V lost 1 base, and 6 bases had no gene match. As DNA, the CDR3 is TGTGCCAGTAGTATAGGTGGACAGGTCGGTGGCTACACCTTC. Translation: CASSIGGQVGGYTF.

The V and J genes are TRBV27 and TRBJ1-1; a possible D gene is TRBD1 (5 bases). The germline V and J ends were trimmed by 9 bases and 7 bases, with 21 bases remaining between them. Germline loops: CDR1 MNHEY, CDR2 SMNVEV (reference sequence). The CDR3 spans 14 residues. CDR3 DNA sequence: TGTGCCAGTCGTCCAAGGGGCCAGCCTCTTGAAGCTTTCTTT. It translates to CASRPRGQPLEAFF.

The chain links TRBV12-3 or TRBV12-4 to TRBJ1-2; D unclear. There are 13 residues in the CDR3. With 6 bases removed from V and 3 bases from J, the gap between germline ends came to 11 bases. The CDR3 region has the DNA TGTGCCAGCAGCACCGAGGGCCACTATGGCTACACCTTC. The encoded protein is CASSTEGHYGYTF.

This clone was found once. The chain combines TRBV3-1 (or the pseudogene TRBV3-2) with TRBJ1-2, with 8 nucleotides matching TRBD1. The trim removed 1 base at V and 4 bases at J, leaving 11 bases unmatched. The CDR3 length is 17 residues. Germline assignment: CDR1 LGHDT and CDR2 YNNKEL (reference sequence). DNA for the CDR3: TGTGCCAGCAGCCAAGGAATCCCGGGACAGGTTCCCTATGGCTACACCTTC. Amino acids: CASSQGIPGQVPYGYTF.

This chain connects TRBV6-5 to TRBJ2-1; tentatively, D is TRBD2 (7 bases). From germline, CDR1 is MNHEY and CDR2 SVGAGI. The CDR3 runs 14 residues. V lost 6 bases and J lost 4, with 13 bases in between. The CDR3 here is CASRAAGAYNEQFF. CDR3 DNA sequence: TGTGCCAGCAGAGCGGCGGGGGCTTACAATGAGCAGTTCTTC.

This chain connects TRBV9 to TRBJ2-3; 8 bases are shared with TRBD2. Unmatched junction bases numbered 4, after V lost 4 bases and J lost 3 bases. The CDR3 consists of 14 residues. Germline V gene lookup returns CDR1 SGDLS and CDR2 YYNGEE. CDR3 nucleotides: TGTGCCAGCAGCCCAGGACTAGCAACAGATACGCAGTATTTT. It translates to CASSPGLATDTQYF.

This chain joins TRBV6-5 and TRBJ2-3; 9 bases agree with TRBD2. CDR1 and CDR2 (germline): MNHEY, SVGAGI. The CDR3 consists of 15 residues. V was clipped by 6 bases and J by 1 base; unmatched bases: 5. The CDR3 loop is CASRGGGAGTDTQYF. As DNA, the CDR3 is TGTGCCAGCAGAGGCGGGGGGGCTGGCACAGATACGCAGTATTTT.

This clone was found a few times. The chain couples TRBV4-1 to TRBJ1-2; D remains unclear. Per germline, CDR1 MGHRA and CDR2 YSYEKL. Trimming removed 3 bases at V and 4 bases at J, with 18 bases between. This CDR3 has 16 residues. The CDR3 bases are TGCGCCAGCAGCCAGCCTCGACGGTATGGACTCTATGGCTACACCTTC. Its protein product is CASSQPRRYGLYGYTF.

This chain connects TRBV4-2 to TRBJ2-1; TRBD2 aligns across 10 bases. CDR1 is LGHNA, CDR2 YNFKEQ, per germline. Losses at the gene ends were 4 bases for V and 6 bases for J; bases not matched to a gene: 24. The CDR3 extends over 21 amino acids. The CDR3 sequence: CASSLPDSAQQRSGGRNEQFF. The DNA of the CDR3 is TGTGCCAGCAGCCTGCCCGATTCCGCCCAGCAACGTAGCGGGGGGCGCAATGAGCAGTTCTTC.